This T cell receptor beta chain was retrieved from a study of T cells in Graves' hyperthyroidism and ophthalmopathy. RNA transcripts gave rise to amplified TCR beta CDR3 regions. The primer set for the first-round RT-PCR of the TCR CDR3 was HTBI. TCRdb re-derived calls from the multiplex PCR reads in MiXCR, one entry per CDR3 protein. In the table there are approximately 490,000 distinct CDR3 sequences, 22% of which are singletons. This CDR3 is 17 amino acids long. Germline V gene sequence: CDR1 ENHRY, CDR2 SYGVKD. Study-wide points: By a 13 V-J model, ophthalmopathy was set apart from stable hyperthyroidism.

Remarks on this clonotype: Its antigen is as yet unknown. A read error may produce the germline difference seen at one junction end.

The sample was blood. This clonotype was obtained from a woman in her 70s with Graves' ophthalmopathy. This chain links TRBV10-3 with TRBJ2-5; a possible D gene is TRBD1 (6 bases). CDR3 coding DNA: TGTGCCATCAGTGAGTCGACTCTCGCAGGGGTTGGGGAGACCCAGTGCTTC. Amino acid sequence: CAISESTLAGVGETQCF.